The 25 T cell receptor beta chains listed next were all sequenced from one sample in a study of blood T cell repertoires in COVID-19. Clones were sequenced by immunoSEQ multiplex PCR, and TCRdb holds only the in-frame ones, with some missing. The sample includes 100,000 to 150,000 clones, around 82% of them seen just once. The sequencing input was peripheral blood. These receptors originate from a man older than 75 with active or convalescent COVID-19.

The chain links TRBV19 to TRBJ2-7, with TRBD1 as a possible D gene (6 bases). CDR3 length equals 17 residues. The V end lost 5 bases, the J end lost 2 bases, and 22 bases lay between the germline ends. Germline V gene sequence: CDR1 LNHDA, CDR2 SQIVND (reference sequence). The CDR3 region is CASSPGQLSIGAYEQYF. CDR3 in DNA: TGTGCCAGTAGTCCGGGACAATTATCGATCGGGGCCTACGAGCAGTACTTC.

The V call is TRBV28, the J call TRBJ2-7; 11 bases match TRBD1. Germline V gene lookup returns CDR1 MDHEN and CDR2 SYDVKM. The CDR3 has 16 amino acids. V shed 11 bases and J 5 bases; nucleotides not matched to a gene: 17. The chain's CDR3 is CAVATTGTGGWDEQYF. The CDR3 region has the DNA TGTGCCGTCGCAACTACGGGGACAGGGGGTTGGGACGAGCAGTACTTC.

The chain links TRBV5-1 to TRBJ2-5; 13 positions match TRBD2. V dropped 3 bases and J dropped 5; count of bases not matched to a gene: 4. This CDR3 comprises 15 residues. Germline loops: CDR1 SGHRS, CDR2 YFSETQ. CDR3 DNA sequence: TGCGCCAGCAGCTACTCACTAGCGGGGGGGGAGACCCAGTACTTC. This gives the protein CASSYSLAGGETQYF.

The rearrangement links TRBV19 to TRBJ1-6; D is uncertain. The CDR3 consists of 17 residues. Germline CDR1 and CDR2: LNHDA and SQIVND (reference sequence). V was pared by 0 bases and J by 0 bases, with 9 bases between. CDR3 in DNA: TGTGCCAGTAGTATAGAGGCGGTCAGCTCCTATAATTCACCCCTCCACTTT. Translated: CASSIEAVSSYNSPLHF.

This clone was detected only once. This chain uses TRBV2 with TRBJ2-5; 9 bases are a match to TRBD2. The CDR3 totals 15 residues. Germline lookup yields CDR1 SNHLY and CDR2 FYNNEI. After removal of 4 bases from V and 3 bases from J, the junction contained 6 bases not matched to a gene. CDR3 residues: CASSAVSGGEETQYF. The DNA for the CDR3 is TGTGCCAGCAGTGCAGTTAGCGGGGGAGAAGAGACCCAGTACTTC.

The chain joins TRBV30 to TRBJ2-1; TRBD1 agrees at 7 bases. This CDR3 region has 15 residues. J gave up 2 bases and V 0 bases, and 4 bases lay outside the gene matches. CDR1 and CDR2 from the germline V gene are GTSNPN and SVGIG (reference sequence). DNA for the CDR3: TGTGCCTGGAGTGTAGGGACAGAGACCTACAATGAGCAGTTCTTC. The encoded protein is CAWSVGTETYNEQFF. Full variable domain (outside the CDR3, taken from reference TRBV30 and TRBJ2-1): SQTIHQWPATLVQPVGSPLSLECTVEGTSNPNLYWYRQAAGRGLQLLFYSVGIGQISSEVPQNLSASRPQDRQFILSSKKLLLSDSGFYLCAWSVGTETYNEQFFGPGTRLTVL.

The V gene is TRBV19, the J gene TRBJ1-2, with 9 bases aligning to TRBD1. CDR1 is LNHDA and CDR2 is SQIVND in the germline V gene (reference sequence). This CDR3 is built from 13 residues. The V and J ends lost 5 bases and 7 bases, in that order; junction bases with no gene match: 5. The CDR3 DNA sequence: TGTGCCAGTAGTCCCCGGGACAGGGCTGGCTACACCTTC. Its translation: CASSPRDRAGYTF.

The chain combines TRBV4-2 with TRBJ2-3; 9 bases map to TRBD1. The V and J ends lost 3 bases and 0 bases, in that order; junction bases with no gene match: 7. CDR1 is LGHNA, CDR2 YNFKEQ, per germline. This CDR3 is built from 17 residues. The CDR3 loop reads CASSQDTGTGSTDTQYF. The DNA of the CDR3 is TGTGCCAGCAGCCAGGACACCGGGACAGGGAGCACAGATACGCAGTATTTT.

The chain recombines TRBV19 with TRBJ2-6; maybe TRBD2 (6 bases). CDR3 length: 15 amino acids. V was pared by 5 bases and J by 4 bases, with 12 bases between. Germline V CDR1 and CDR2: LNHDA, SQIVND (reference sequence). The CDR3 region is CASSSLRGGANVLTF. In DNA form, the CDR3 reads TGTGCCAGTAGTTCCCTCCGGGGGGGGGCCAACGTCCTGACTTTC.

This clone was recorded a few times. This chain links TRBV6-5 with TRBJ1-3; D call uncertain. The V end was cut by 6 bases, the J end by 2 bases, with 14 bases between. This CDR3 spans 15 amino acids. Germline CDR1 is MNHEY and CDR2 is SVGAGI. The CDR3 here is CASSPALGAGNTIYF. CDR3 DNA: TGTGCCAGCAGCCCAGCCTTAGGAGCTGGAAACACCATATATTTT.

Comment on this clone: This is likely a read error, given that the CDR3 carries no conserved phenylalanine or tryptophan at its end. Because the CDR3's place on the DNA is in doubt, the DNA is left out and the CDR3 is given as listed by TCRdb. This sequence joins TRBV14 and TRBJ1-1; the table's D call TRBD1 went unverified against the DNA. CDR1 and CDR2 (germline): SGHDN, FVKESK. Ends included, the CDR3 has 9 residues. The CDR3 here is CASSQRQGA.

The chain employs TRBV9 and TRBJ1-6, with 9 bases lining up with TRBD1. The CDR3 is 15 residues long. Per the germline V gene, CDR1 is SGDLS and CDR2 is YYNGEE. Trimming took 3 bases from V and 10 from J; bases not matched to a gene: 8. CDR3 bases: TGTGCCAGCAGCGGGAGAACAGGGGGCGGCTCACCCCTCCACTTT. This codes for CASSGRTGGGSPLHF.

The V and J genes are TRBV6-5 and TRBJ2-2; tentative D call: TRBD1 (5 bases). With 2 bases removed from V and 0 bases from J, the gap between germline ends came to 7 bases. Per the germline V gene, CDR1 is MNHEY and CDR2 is SVGAGI. The CDR3 covers 15 residues. CDR3 residues: CASSYRGANTGELFF. Here the CDR3 DNA reads TGTGCCAGCAGTTACAGGGGCGCGAACACCGGGGAGCTGTTTTTT.

Remarks on this clone: At the DNA level, this CDR3 is encoded by other sequences in the same sample as well. V usage is TRBV5-5 and J usage is TRBJ2-1; D call uncertain. The CDR3 spans 12 residues. Between the trimmed V and J ends, which lost 0 bases and 7 bases, there was a span of 5 bases. Germline V lookup: CDR1 SGHKS, CDR2 YYEKEE (reference sequence). Here the CDR3 reads CASSLGLNEQFF. The CDR3 nucleotides read TGTGCCAGCAGCTTGGGTCTGAATGAGCAGTTCTTC. Full variable domain (missing parts from reference TRBV5-5 and TRBJ2-1): DAGVTQSPTHLIKTRGQQVTLRCSPISGHKSVSWYQQVLGQGPQFIFQYYEKEERGRGNFPDRFSARQFPNYSSELNVNALLLGDSALYLCASSLGLNEQFFGPGTRLTVL.

This chain's CDR3 is CATGTVTDTQYF. The CDR3 bases are TGTGCCACCGGGACAGTCACAGATACGCAGTATTTT. The rearrangement links TRBV28 to TRBJ2-3; TRBD1 matches 7 bases. The CDR3 spans 12 residues. Germline assignment: CDR1 MDHEN and CDR2 SYDVKM. Trimming removed 10 bases from V and 2 bases from J; junction bases left unmatched: 3.

This clone was detected a few times. The J gene is TRBJ1-2, the V gene TRBV19; possibly TRBD1 for D (6 bases). The CDR3 totals 12 residues. Germline lookup yields CDR1 LNHDA and CDR2 SQIVND (reference sequence). V was cut by 6 bases and J by 4 bases, with 9 bases left in between. The CDR3 loop is CASSGQSYGYTF. The CDR3 DNA reads TGTGCCAGTAGCGGACAGTCCTATGGCTACACCTTC.

This chain's CDR3 is CASSLARASGAYEQYF. Here the CDR3 DNA reads TGTGCCAGCAGCTTGGCTAGGGCTAGCGGGGCCTACGAGCAGTACTTC. The V and J genes are TRBV5-5 and TRBJ2-7; 9 bases line up with TRBD2. Germline V gives CDR1 SGHKS, CDR2 YYEKEE (reference sequence). Trimming at V came to 0 bases and at J to 2 bases, leaving 6 bases not matched to a gene. This CDR3 has 16 amino acids.

The chain uses TRBV10-3 and TRBJ2-2; D perhaps matches TRBD1 (5 bases). Germline V gene lookup returns CDR1 ENHRY and CDR2 SYGVKD. Trimming took off 4 bases at V and 5 bases at J, with 11 bases between the two ends. CDR3 length equals 14 residues. The CDR3 region is CAISVLPGTGELFF. DNA of the CDR3: TGTGCCATCAGTGTACTCCCAGGGACCGGGGAGCTGTTTTTT.

For the CDR3, the DNA is TGTGCCAGCAAACTAGATGCAGATACGCAGTATTTT. Encoded protein: CASKLDADTQYF. This chain links TRBV6-5 with TRBJ2-3; D possibly corresponds to TRBD2 (5 bases). V gave up 7 bases and J gave up 4 bases, with 9 bases separating them. The V gene's germline CDR1 is MNHEY and CDR2 SVGAGI. The CDR3 totals 12 residues.

V gene TRBV7-2 combines with J gene TRBJ1-3, with 7 bases matching TRBD1. The CDR3 is 15 residues long. CDR1 is SGHTA, CDR2 FQGNSA, per germline. The trim removed 5 bases at V and 4 bases at J, leaving 8 bases unmatched. CDR3 sequence: CASSASGGKGNTIYF. CDR3 nucleotide sequence: TGTGCCAGCAGCGCTTCAGGGGGGAAAGGAAACACCATATATTTT.

The chain employs TRBV7-2 and TRBJ2-2, with a weak D call TRBD1 (6 bases). CDR1 and CDR2 (germline): SGHTA, FQGNSA. This CDR3 contains 14 residues. Trimming removed 6 bases at V and 3 bases at J, with 11 bases between. The CDR3 protein is CASRIWTDTGELFF. The CDR3 nucleotides are TGTGCCAGCAGAATCTGGACAGACACCGGGGAGCTGTTTTTT.

The gene calls are TRBV11-3 and TRBJ1-5; the D gene is possibly TRBD1 (6 bases). Looked up from germline, CDR1 is SGHNT and CDR2 is YENEEA. The CDR3 runs 17 residues. V was shortened by 2 bases and J by 7 bases, with 21 bases between the two germline ends. As DNA, the CDR3 is TGTGCCAGCAGCTTACCCCAGCAACAGGGAAAGGGGCAGCCCCAGCATTTT. This codes for CASSLPQQQGKGQPQHF.

This clone showed up just a few times. This sequence joins TRBV12-5 and TRBJ2-7; 10 bases map to TRBD1. The germline V gene has CDR1 LGHNT and CDR2 FRNRAP. Losses at the gene ends were 2 bases for V and 7 bases for J; bases not matched to a gene: 17. The CDR3 sequence is 18 residues long. CDR3 in amino acids: CASGLSRTGTGESKEQYF. The DNA of the CDR3 is TGTGCTAGTGGTTTGTCACGTACCGGGACAGGGGAATCTAAAGAGCAGTACTTC. Filled out from reference TRBV12-5 and TRBJ2-7, the complete variable domain reads DARVTQTPRHKVTEMGQEVTMRCQPILGHNTVFWYRQTMMQGLELLAYFRNRAPLDDSGMPKDRFSAEMPDATLATLKIQPSEPRDSAVYFCASGLSRTGTGESKEQYFGPGTRLTVT.

In its sample, this clone was seen once. The genes are TRBV5-4 and TRBJ2-7, with TRBD2 matching over 8 bases. The CDR3 loop spans 16 amino acids. Germline CDR1 is SGHNT and CDR2 is YYREEE (reference sequence). The V gene end was trimmed by 0 bases and the J gene end by 2 bases; junction bases not matched to a gene: 7. DNA of the CDR3: TGTGCCAGCAGCTTGGGGGGAGCGGGAGATACCTACGAGCAGTACTTC. Its translation: CASSLGGAGDTYEQYF.

CDR3 coding DNA: TGTGCCAGCAGACAGGGTAATTCTGGAAACACCATATATTTT. Protein sequence: CASRQGNSGNTIYF. This chain connects TRBV27 to TRBJ1-3; D perhaps matches TRBD1 (6 bases). V was clipped by 6 bases and J by 1 base, with 10 bases between them. Per the germline V gene, CDR1 is MNHEY and CDR2 is SMNVEV (reference sequence). This CDR3 has 14 residues.